This T cell receptor (beta chain) is from a study of T-cell memory formation after mild COVID-19 (dated by TCRdb to 2020 to 2022). For context, the study as a whole: TCR sequence clusters from the two donors were largely donor specific. Longitudinal TCRalpha and TCRbeta repertoire sequencing tracked T-cell clones expanding and contracting after mild COVID-19 in a couple of donors. Two young, previously healthy adult volunteers, one female and one male, were included in the cohort.

Data came from an Illumina NovaSeq 6000. Using 5'RACE with constant-segment primers, TCRalpha and TCRbeta cDNA libraries were constructed, with sample barcodes and unique molecular identifiers added in the process. Trizol reagent was used to extract RNA from every sample. Libraries were amplified in two PCR steps, with a second sample barcode and Illumina TruSeq adapters added in the second step. Sequencing of the libraries was done on an Illumina NovaSeq, producing 2 x 150 bp paired-end reads. Concerning the study's data processing: The reads were demultiplexed and collapsed into UMI-guided consensus sequences using migec v1.2.7. Using mixcr v2.1.11, the UMI consensuses were aligned to TRA and TRB V and J templates and assembled into clonotypes. Clonotypes were classified as expanded or contracted when called significant by both edgeR and NoisET, with noise models trained on biological replicates. For edgeR calls, the thresholds were a false discovery rate-adjusted p below 0.01 and a log2 fold-change of 1. As an exploratory analysis of dynamics, max-normalized trajectories of the 1000 most abundant clonotypes were examined with PCA combined with hierarchical clustering. Separately sequenced CD4+ and CD8+ repertoires were used to assign a CD4 or CD8 phenotype to each responding clone. The public sequencing data were trimmed at Q25 with fastp and processed into clonotypes with MiXCR by TCRdb, which kept only in-frame beta chains. One record per CDR3 amino acid sequence lists the most common genes and DNA. Clone size and V and J calls follow TCRdb, not the original study. Within this sample are some 100,000 distinct CDR3 sequences, with around 10% of them counted one time only. About 40% of the sample comes from the top ten.

CDR1 and CDR2, per the germline V gene, are MNHEY and SVGEGT. From its cysteine to its phenylalanine, the CDR3 spans 18 amino acids. Only CDR3 DNA is held: 54 bases, read in frame from base 1. Trimming removed 6 bases from V and 0 bases from J; the gene matches leave 13 bases unexplained. The paper's findings and limits, for the study overall: The second-wave clones that peaked on day 37 were not confirmed to be SARS-CoV-2 specific. Clones contracting from day 15 to 85 had balanced CD4/CD8 phenotypes, while a second wave expanding from day 15 to 37 was biased towards CD4+. Contracting CD4+ clones were found mainly in CM and EM memory subsets, while CD8+ clones were enriched in EMRA. The detection of some responding clones in pre-infection memory suggests that pre-existing cross-reactive memory T cells joined the SARS-CoV-2 response. The study covered only a couple of mild cases, and larger cohorts including severe cases with pre-infection samples were considered necessary.

This clonotype has more than one count but fewer than ten. Its antigen specificity is not known. No base-level quality is on record; no much larger clone is a single base apart. Ficoll-Paque density gradient centrifugation was the method used to isolate PBMCs. Sequencing was performed on PBMCs or a T cell subset sorted from them (not recorded which). The source of this sequence is a man aged 18 to 29 who had mild COVID-19 (a few samples of this study predate the infection). The sample titles of this study are shuffled in the database, so cell type and time point are left out; the donor was told from shared clones. The rearranged chain carries TRBV6-2 or TRBV6-3 and TRBJ2-1; 8 of the junction bases match TRBD2. CDR3 sequence: CASSREGAGASSYNEQFF. DNA sequence: TGTGCCAGCAGCCGGGAGGGCGCCGGGGCGAGCTCCTACAATGAGCAGTTCTTC.